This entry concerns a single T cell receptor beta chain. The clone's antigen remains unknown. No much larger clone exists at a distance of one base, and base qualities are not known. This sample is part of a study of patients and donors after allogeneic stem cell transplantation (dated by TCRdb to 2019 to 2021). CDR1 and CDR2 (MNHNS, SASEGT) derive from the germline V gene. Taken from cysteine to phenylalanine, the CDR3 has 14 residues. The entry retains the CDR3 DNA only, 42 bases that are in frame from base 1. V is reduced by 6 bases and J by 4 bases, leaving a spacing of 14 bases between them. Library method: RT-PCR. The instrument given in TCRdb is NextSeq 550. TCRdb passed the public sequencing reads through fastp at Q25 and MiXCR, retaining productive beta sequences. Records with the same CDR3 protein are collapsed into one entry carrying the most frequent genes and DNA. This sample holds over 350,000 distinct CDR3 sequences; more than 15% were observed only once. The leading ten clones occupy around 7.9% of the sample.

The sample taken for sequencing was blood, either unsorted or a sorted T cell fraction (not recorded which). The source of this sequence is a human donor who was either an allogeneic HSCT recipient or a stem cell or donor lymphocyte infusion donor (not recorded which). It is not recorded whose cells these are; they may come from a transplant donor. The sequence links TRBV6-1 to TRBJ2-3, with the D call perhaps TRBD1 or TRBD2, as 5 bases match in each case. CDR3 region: CASSHTGGSDTQYF. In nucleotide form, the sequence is TGTGCCAGCAGCCACACAGGCGGGTCAGATACGCAGTATTTT.